The present T cell receptor beta chain was sequenced within a study of technical replicates of blood from a few donors. With V trimmed by 0 bases and J by 2 bases, 21 bases remained unmatched. This CDR3 comprises 21 residues. Germline V lookup: CDR1 PRHDT, CDR2 FYEKMQ (reference sequence). Sequenced by immunoSEQ multiplex PCR; TCRdb stores in-frame clones only, minus some. The sample consists of 76,000 or so clones, 90% to 95% of them appearing once. This sequence originates from a human donor in good health. V gene TRBV13 combines with J gene TRBJ2-7; 8 bases agree with TRBD2. Source material: T cells isolated from PBMCs. CDR3 sequence: CASSLGRGRTPALSYTYEQYF. DNA for the CDR3: TGTGCCAGCAGCTTAGGGCGCGGGAGGACACCCGCCCTATCTTATACCTACGAGCAGTACTTC.